This T cell receptor beta chain was identified in a study of shared clonotypes between healthy human individuals. Study conclusions and caveats: Memory subsets generally showed smaller estimated richness than naive subsets did.

Points on this clone: Its antigen is unidentified.

Profiled with immunoSEQ multiplex PCR; TCRdb holds only in-frame clones, not every one. This sample has around 690,000 clones, with about 92% found just once. All of the donors resided in Nashville, Tennessee, and each was a Caucasian adult. The specimen sequenced was memory CD8+ T cells from PBMCs. As for subset: CD45RO+ cells pooled with CCR7-negative TemRA cells. This clonotype originated in a man between 18 and 35 years old in good health. Some clones in this sample may be carry-over from other donors' samples.

CDR3 coding DNA: TGTGCCAGCAGCCGGGTGGACACGGGGGATACTGAAGCTTTCTTT. Protein product: CASSRVDTGDTEAFF. This rearrangement joins TRBV7-9 to TRBJ1-1; D might be TRBD1 (5 bases). The CDR3 loop spans 15 amino acids. Germline V gene sequence: CDR1 SEHNR, CDR2 FQNEAQ (reference sequence). V gave up 5 bases and J gave up 5 bases, with 18 bases separating them.